Below, 14 T cell receptor beta chains from the same sample are listed, as sequenced in a study of monozygotic twins with inflammatory bowel disease. One entry per CDR3 protein, without DNA, is what TCRdb gives after re-calling the 5' RACE reads. Across about 380,000 distinct CDR3 sequences, the top ten clones capture 2.6% of the sample. The sequenced material came from blood. The receptor set was obtained from a human donor with ulcerative colitis or Crohn's disease, or a healthy co-twin of an affected twin (not recorded which).

J is TRBJ2-1 and V is TRBV12-3 or TRBV12-4; TCRdb gives TRBD1 as the D gene, but with no DNA this cannot be confirmed. This CDR3 comprises 14 residues. This CDR3 reads CASSSRGGNNEQFF.

The chain joins TRBV5-1 to TRBJ1-5. The length of the CDR3 is 13 residues. The V gene's germline CDR1 is SGHRS and CDR2 YFSETQ. The CDR3 loop is CASSPAVGQPQHF.

The J gene is TRBJ2-7, the V gene TRBV12-3 or TRBV12-4. This CDR3 region has 14 residues. The CDR3 spells CASSFQGGPYEQYF.

The chain is built from TRBV20-1 and TRBJ2-7; with no DNA, the TCRdb D assignment of TRBD1 cannot be verified. The CDR3 sequence is 16 residues long. Germline CDR1 reads DFQATT; CDR2 reads SNEGSKA (reference sequence). The CDR3 sequence: CSARDRLAGANYEQYF.

The rearrangement uses TRBV3-1 and TRBJ2-1. Germline values: CDR1 LGHDT, CDR2 YNNKEL (reference sequence). This CDR3 region has 14 residues. CDR3 region: CASSQDLASDEQFF.

The V call is TRBV6-5, the J call TRBJ2-7. Germline CDR1 MNHEY, CDR2 SVGAGI. The length of the CDR3 is 14 residues. The CDR3 sequence is CASSYDTLTYEQYF.

The chain has TRBV5-1 and TRBJ1-1. Germline values: CDR1 SGHRS, CDR2 YFSETQ. The length of the CDR3 is 17 residues. The CDR3 loop is CASSLAIVAGFSSRAFF.

The chain recombines TRBV30 with TRBJ2-7; TCRdb's D call, TRBD1, is unchecked because there is no DNA. The length of the CDR3 is 14 residues. Per the germline V gene, CDR1 is GTSNPN and CDR2 is SVGIG (reference sequence). The CDR3 protein is CAWSEAGYSHEQYF.

V gene TRBV7-2 combines with J gene TRBJ2-7; the D call from TCRdb, TRBD2, cannot be confirmed without DNA. This CDR3 has 15 amino acids. CDR1 SGHTA and CDR2 FQGNSA come from the germline V gene. CDR3 sequence: CASSSTSGANYEQYF. The full variable domain, completed using reference TRBV7-2 and TRBJ2-7, is GAGVSQSPSNKVTEKGKDVELRCDPISGHTALYWYRQSLGQGLEFLIYFQGNSAPDKSGLPSDRFSAERTGGSVSTLTIQRTQQEDSAVYLCASSSTSGANYEQYFGPGTRLTVT.

The CDR3 here is CASSPGHNSYEQYF. This rearrangement joins TRBV11-2 to TRBJ2-7; TCRdb's assignment of TRBD1 cannot be checked, as there is no DNA. The CDR3 extends over 14 amino acids. Germline V gene data show CDR1 as SGHAT and CDR2 as FQNNGV.

The chain combines TRBV11-3 with TRBJ2-1. In germline, CDR1 is SGHNT, CDR2 YENEEA. The CDR3 runs 14 residues. The CDR3 loop reads CASSLDNPEGEQFF.

The chain combines TRBV29-1 with TRBJ2-7; TCRdb's assignment of TRBD1 cannot be checked, as there is no DNA. Germline CDR1 is SQVTM and CDR2 is ANQGSEA. CDR3 length: 13 residues. This CDR3 is CSVASGGRDEQYF.

The genes are TRBV6-2 or TRBV6-3 and TRBJ2-2; the TCRdb D gene call, TRBD1, has no DNA to confirm it. The germline CDR1 and CDR2 sequences are MNHEY and SVGEGT. This CDR3 is built from 17 residues. The CDR3 sequence: CASSTGPGGAITGELFF.

This sequence joins TRBV12-3 or TRBV12-4 and TRBJ1-1; TCRdb reports TRBD1, a call that lacks DNA to check it against. The CDR3 has 16 residues. The CDR3 region is CASSPWGTGANTEAFF.